Presented here are 30 T cell receptor beta chains from one specimen sequenced in a study of T-cell reconstitution after alpha-beta-depleted transplantation in children. Preparation of the TCRbeta library used unique molecular identifiers. TCRdb used MiXCR to reprocess the PCR reads, holding one entry per CDR3 protein. The top ten hold under 40% of the sample, which has 90,000 to 130,000 distinct CDR3 sequences, over 9% seen once. The source was PBMCs, collected before TCRalphabeta/CD19-depleted stem cell transplant. These receptors came from a boy aged 2-9 years with acute lymphoblastic leukemia, due to receive a stem cell transplant.

The table lists this clonotype with many counts. This chain uses TRBV20-1 with TRBJ2-5, with 7 bases that match TRBD1. The V gene end was trimmed by 6 bases and the J gene end by 4 bases; junction bases not matched to a gene: 8. CDR1 is DFQATT, CDR2 SNEGSKA, per germline (reference sequence). The CDR3 contains 13 residues. In DNA form, the CDR3 reads TGCAGTGCACTAACAGGGGAGATAGAGACCCAGTACTTC. It is translated as CSALTGEIETQYF.

The chain links TRBV28 to TRBJ1-5; unclear D gene. V was pared by 5 bases and J by 7 bases, with 15 bases between. Germline CDR1 MDHEN, CDR2 SYDVKM. CDR3 size: 14 residues. The CDR3 coding sequence is TGTGCCAGCAGTCTCGGAGTCGTGGGGCAGCCCCAGCATTTT. Translation gives CASSLGVVGQPQHF.

V is TRBV2 and J is TRBJ2-2; D is undetermined. This CDR3 is built from 12 residues. V was shortened by 3 bases and J by 3 bases, with 2 bases between the two germline ends. Germline CDR1 SNHLY, CDR2 FYNNEI. The CDR3 DNA reads TGTGCCAGCAGTGACGACACCGGGGAGCTGTTTTTT. Encoded protein: CASSDDTGELFF.

This clonotype came up many times. This chain links TRBV7-3 with TRBJ2-2; D remains ambiguous. V lost 0 bases to trimming and J lost 1 base, with 9 bases between them. The CDR3 consists of 16 residues. CDR1 is SGHTA and CDR2 is FQGTGA in the germline V gene. CDR3 bases: TGTGCCAGCAGCTTAACAGTAGCACTGAACACCGGGGAGCTGTTTTTT. It yields the protein CASSLTVALNTGELFF.

The rearrangement uses TRBV27 and TRBJ2-1; 7 bases are a match to TRBD2. Germline V gene lookup returns CDR1 MNHEY and CDR2 SMNVEV (reference sequence). V was clipped by 5 bases and J by 0 bases; unmatched bases: 4. This CDR3 comprises 15 residues. CDR3 sequence: CASSPAGSSYNEQFF. The CDR3 nucleotides are TGTGCCAGCAGTCCAGCGGGGAGCTCCTACAATGAGCAGTTCTTC.

The chain employs TRBV5-1 and TRBJ2-3, with 8 bases identical to TRBD2. CDR1 SGHRS and CDR2 YFSETQ come from the germline V gene. CDR3 length: 15 residues. The ends lost 4 bases at V and 2 bases at J; junction bases unmatched: 6. CDR3 sequence reads: CASSRLATTTDTQYF. CDR3 sequence (DNA): TGCGCCAGCAGCCGACTAGCGACAACCACAGATACGCAGTATTTT.

This clonotype was counted at least ten times. V and J are TRBV5-1 and TRBJ2-7; D gene unclear. V lost 0 bases to trimming and J lost 4 bases, with 5 bases between them. Germline CDR1 reads SGHRS; CDR2 reads YFSETQ. The CDR3 totals 12 residues. The CDR3 spells CASSLGAYEQYF. CDR3 in DNA: TGCGCCAGCAGCTTGGGGGCTTACGAGCAGTACTTC. Complete variable domain (other parts from reference TRBV5-1 and TRBJ2-7): KAGVTQTPRYLIKTRGQQVTLSCSPISGHRSVSWYQQTPGQGLQFLFEYFSETQRNKGNFPGRFSGRQFSNSRSEMNVSTLELGDSALYLCASSLGAYEQYFGPGTRLTVT.

This chain uses TRBV6-1 with TRBJ2-7, with D possibly matching TRBD2 (6 bases). The germline V gene has CDR1 MNHNS and CDR2 SASEGT. This CDR3 has 14 residues. V was shortened by 5 bases and J by 2 bases, with 13 bases between the two germline ends. The CDR3, as DNA: TGTGCCAGCAGTCCCGCGGGGTTTACCTACGAGCAGTACTTC. Its protein product is CASSPAGFTYEQYF.

This clonotype was seen only a few times. CDR3 coding DNA: TGCAGTGCTAGAGGATGGACAGGAGATAGCAATCAGCCCCAGCATTTT. Its protein is CSARGWTGDSNQPQHF. The chain links TRBV20-1 to TRBJ1-5; 7 nucleotides line up with TRBD1. With V trimmed by 1 base and J by 0 bases, 6 bases remained unmatched. Per germline, CDR1 DFQATT and CDR2 SNEGSKA (reference sequence). The CDR3 runs to 16 residues.

This chain links TRBV5-1 with TRBJ1-1, with D tentatively TRBD1 (6 bases). Germline V gives CDR1 SGHRS, CDR2 YFSETQ. The CDR3 has 14 residues. V was trimmed by 0 bases and J by 6 bases, leaving 12 bases between them. As DNA, the CDR3 is TGCGCCAGCAGCTTGGATCCCAGGGGCGCTGAAGCTTTCTTT. This encodes CASSLDPRGAEAFF.

This clonotype came up a few times. The rearrangement links TRBV29-1 to TRBJ1-1; D call uncertain. V was clipped by 4 bases and J by 8 bases, with 11 bases between them. CDR1 and CDR2 (germline): SQVTM, ANQGSEA. The CDR3 spans 11 residues. The CDR3 DNA reads TGCAGCGTTGGGATCAGGCGCGAAGCTTTCTTT. It encodes CSVGIRREAFF.

V gene TRBV20-1 combines with J gene TRBJ2-3; D is possibly TRBD2 (5 bases). V was clipped by 5 bases and J by 5 bases, with 14 bases between them. There are 13 residues in the CDR3. From germline, CDR1 is DFQATT and CDR2 SNEGSKA (reference sequence). Written as DNA, the CDR3 is TGCAGTGCTTTGGGCGGGCAGCAAGATACGCAGTATTTT. Translating gives CSALGGQQDTQYF.

This clonotype was seen more than once but under ten times. V is TRBV10-3 and J is TRBJ2-7; 8 positions agree with TRBD1. The J segment lost 5 bases and the V segment lost 9 bases, leaving 15 bases of the junction unmatched. The germline V gene has CDR1 ENHRY and CDR2 SYGVKD. CDR3 length: 15 amino acids. The CDR3 nucleotides read TGTGCCATAAAATCGACAGGGGACCGTACTAACGAGCAGTACTTC. Its translation is CAIKSTGDRTNEQYF.

This clonotype was detected a few times. The genes are TRBV7-6 and TRBJ2-7; 9 bases are shared with TRBD2. CDR1 is SGHVS, CDR2 FNYEAQ, per germline. V lost 3 bases, J lost 4 bases, and 10 bases stayed unmatched. This CDR3 spans 16 amino acids. As DNA, the CDR3 is TGTGCCAGCAGCTTCGCCCCCCTGCGGGAGGGGTACGAGCAGTACTTC. Translating gives CASSFAPLREGYEQYF.

The chain carries TRBV6-2 or TRBV6-3 and TRBJ2-3; possible D gene TRBD2, 5 bases. Germline CDR1 and CDR2: MNHEY and SVGEGT. V lost 5 bases, J lost 0 bases, and 18 bases lay in between. The CDR3 has 17 amino acids. The CDR3 DNA is TGTGCCAGCAGTGGCCGCGCGGGTTTCGCTAGCACAGATACGCAGTATTTT. Amino acid sequence: CASSGRAGFASTDTQYF.

Only a few counts were recorded for this clonotype. The chain has TRBV4-2 and TRBJ2-1; weak D call: TRBD1 (5 bases). This CDR3 spans 15 amino acids. Germline V gene sequence: CDR1 LGHNA, CDR2 YNFKEQ. V shed 3 bases and J shed 0 bases, with 9 bases lying between them. For the CDR3, the DNA is TGTGCCAGCAGCCACCAGGGTAACTCCTACAATGAGCAGTTCTTC. This codes for CASSHQGNSYNEQFF.

This clonotype was observed at least ten times. An end of the junction differs from the germline gene, which may be a read error. In DNA form, the CDR3 reads TGTGCCAGCGGCTTTGGTAATACCTACGAGCAGTACTTC. Translated: CASGFGNTYEQYF. The chain is built from TRBV5-5 and TRBJ2-7, with no clear D. Germline V gene sequence: CDR1 SGHKS, CDR2 YYEKEE (reference sequence). This CDR3 is 13 amino acids long.

The V call is TRBV12-3 or TRBV12-4, the J call TRBJ2-7; D gene uncertain. This CDR3 is 18 amino acids long. V shed 6 bases and J shed 3 bases, with 27 bases lying between them. Here the CDR3 DNA reads TGTGCCAGCAGCCCTTCCTCGCCGATAAGGTCGATTGGCTACGAGCAGTACTTC. This codes for CASSPSSPIRSIGYEQYF.

This clonotype showed up many times. The J gene is TRBJ2-1, the V gene TRBV7-3, with D possibly TRBD2 on 5 matching bases. CDR3 size: 13 residues. V lost 2 bases to trimming and J lost 8 bases, with 10 bases between them. Germline V CDR1 and CDR2: SGHTA, FQGTGA. The CDR3 here is CASSLRSGDEQFF. The CDR3 DNA reads TGTGCCAGCAGCTTACGGTCCGGGGATGAGCAGTTCTTC.

This clonotype came up a few times. This sequence joins TRBV28 and TRBJ2-1; a weak D match, TRBD2 (7 bases). The CDR3 extends over 16 amino acids. Germline-derived CDR1 and CDR2 are MDHEN and SYDVKM. V was cut by 6 bases and J by 2 bases, with 17 bases left in between. The CDR3 protein is CASRYERGGAYNEQFF. The CDR3 DNA is TGTGCCAGCAGGTACGAACGAGGGGGGGCCTACAATGAGCAGTTCTTC. The variable domain in full, completed from reference TRBV28 and TRBJ2-1, reads DVKVTQSSRYLVKRTGEKVFLECVQDMDHENMFWYRQDPGLGLRLIYFSYDVKMKEKGDIPEGYSVSREKKERFSLILESASTNQTSMYLCASRYERGGAYNEQFFGPGTRLTVL.

This clonotype has a handful of counts. The chain joins TRBV29-1 to TRBJ2-5; D unclear. V lost 3 bases and J 5 bases, leaving 7 bases between the germline ends. The germline V gene encodes CDR1 SQVTM and CDR2 ANQGSEA. This CDR3 region has 11 residues. CDR3 sequence: CSVDLAETQYF. The CDR3, as DNA: TGCAGCGTTGATTTGGCCGAGACCCAGTACTTC.

The CDR3 protein is CASSYEAGGPFNEQFF. The CDR3 DNA reads TGTGCCAGCAGTTACGAGGCGGGAGGGCCGTTCAATGAGCAGTTCTTC. This chain connects TRBV6-5 to TRBJ2-1; 9 nucleotides agree with TRBD2. The germline V gene encodes CDR1 MNHEY and CDR2 SVGAGI. The trim removed 2 bases at V and 6 bases at J, leaving 8 bases unmatched. The CDR3 has 16 amino acids.

In this sample, this clonotype turned up many times. The J gene is TRBJ1-1, the V gene TRBV13, with 7 nucleotides matching TRBD1. The CDR3 covers 16 residues. CDR1 PRHDT and CDR2 FYEKMQ come from the germline V gene (reference sequence). Trimming took 5 bases from V and 0 from J; bases not matched to a gene: 9. Here the CDR3 reads CASSPPEGAVNTEAFF. In DNA, the CDR3 is TGTGCCAGCAGCCCCCCAGAGGGGGCGGTGAACACTGAAGCTTTCTTT.

V usage is TRBV27 and J usage is TRBJ2-3; maybe TRBD1 (5 bases). V was trimmed by 8 bases and J by 2 bases, leaving 20 bases between them. This CDR3 spans 16 amino acids. The germline V gene has CDR1 MNHEY and CDR2 SMNVEV (reference sequence). Here the CDR3 DNA reads TGTGCCAGCGTCAGGTCATGGGGCTTCCCCACAGATACGCAGTATTTT. Its protein is CASVRSWGFPTDTQYF.

The table lists this clonotype with a few counts. V is TRBV11-2 and J is TRBJ2-2, with 8 bases fitting TRBD1. The trim removed 1 base at V and 2 bases at J, leaving 3 bases unmatched. The CDR3 has 16 residues. In germline, CDR1 is SGHAT, CDR2 FQNNGV. CDR3 in amino acids: CASSLGTGLNTGELFF. CDR3 bases: TGTGCCAGCAGCTTAGGGACAGGGTTAAACACCGGGGAGCTGTTTTTT. The full variable domain, completed using reference TRBV11-2 and TRBJ2-2, is EAGVAQSPRYKIIEKRQSVAFWCNPISGHATLYWYQQILGQGPKLLIQFQNNGVVDDSQLPKDRFSAERLKGVDSTLKIQPAKLEDSAVYLCASSLGTGLNTGELFFGEGSRLTVL.

The chain couples TRBV5-5 to TRBJ1-2, with D perhaps TRBD1 (5 bases). V gave up 0 bases and J gave up 3 bases, with 12 bases separating them. Germline V gives CDR1 SGHKS, CDR2 YYEKEE (reference sequence). CDR3 length: 15 residues. CDR3 coding DNA: TGTGCCAGCAGCTTGGATCCAGGGCAGCACTATGGCTACACCTTC. This encodes CASSLDPGQHYGYTF.

This clonotype showed up many times. The gene calls are TRBV7-9 and TRBJ2-1; perhaps D is TRBD1 or TRBD2 (5 bases each). Trimming took off 7 bases at V and 0 bases at J, with 16 bases between the two ends. The germline CDR1 and CDR2 sequences are SEHNR and FQNEAQ (reference sequence). This CDR3 has 16 amino acids. The chain's CDR3 is CASNEPGPPSYNEQFF. The CDR3 DNA reads TGTGCCAGCAACGAACCGGGGCCCCCCTCCTACAATGAGCAGTTCTTC.

This clonotype was counted between two and nine times. The V gene is TRBV20-1, the J gene TRBJ2-1; TRBD2 might be the D (6 bases). V was cut by 5 bases and J by 6 bases, with 11 bases left in between. The germline V gene has CDR1 DFQATT and CDR2 SNEGSKA (reference sequence). CDR3 length: 12 residues. CDR3 DNA: TGCAGTGCTGTTCCCGGGGGCAATGAGCAGTTCTTC. It is translated as CSAVPGGNEQFF.

This clonotype came up many times. The chain employs TRBV12-3 or TRBV12-4 and TRBJ2-7, with 8 positions matching TRBD2. The CDR3 has 12 amino acids. Germline trimming cut 4 bases from V and 13 bases from J; bases unmatched to any gene: 9. CDR3 residues: CASSSLTSGRYF. As DNA, the CDR3 is TGTGCCAGCAGTTCTCTTACCAGCGGGAGATACTTC.

The sample holds many counts of this clonotype. The genes are TRBV5-5 and TRBJ2-3, with 7 nucleotides matching TRBD1. Trimming removed 4 bases from V and 1 base from J; junction bases left unmatched: 3. CDR1 SGHKS and CDR2 YYEKEE come from the germline V gene (reference sequence). The CDR3 extends over 14 amino acids. CDR3: CASSTGQGTDTQYF. The DNA of the CDR3 is TGTGCCAGCAGCACAGGACAGGGCACAGATACGCAGTATTTT.